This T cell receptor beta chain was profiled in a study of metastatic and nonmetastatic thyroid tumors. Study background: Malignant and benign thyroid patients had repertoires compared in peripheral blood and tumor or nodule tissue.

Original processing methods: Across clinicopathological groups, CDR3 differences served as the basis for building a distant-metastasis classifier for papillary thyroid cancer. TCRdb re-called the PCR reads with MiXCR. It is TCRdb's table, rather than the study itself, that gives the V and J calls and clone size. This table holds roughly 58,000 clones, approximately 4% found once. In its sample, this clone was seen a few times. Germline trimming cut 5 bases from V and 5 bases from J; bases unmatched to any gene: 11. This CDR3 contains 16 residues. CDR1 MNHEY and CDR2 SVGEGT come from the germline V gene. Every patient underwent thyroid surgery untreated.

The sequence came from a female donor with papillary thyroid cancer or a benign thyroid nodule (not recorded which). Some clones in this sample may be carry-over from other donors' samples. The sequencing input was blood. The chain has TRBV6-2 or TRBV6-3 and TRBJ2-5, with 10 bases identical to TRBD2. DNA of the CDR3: TGTGCCAGCAGTCCCCCGACTAGCGGGCGGGGGGAGACCCAGTACTTC. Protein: CASSPPTSGRGETQYF.